This is a list of T cell receptor beta chains from one sample in a study of blood T cell repertoires in COVID-19. TCRdb's copy holds only in-frame clones and misses some; the assay was immunoSEQ multiplex PCR. The data show around 170,000 clones, about 86% seen once. Sample: peripheral blood. Receptor source: a man younger than 45 with active or convalescent COVID-19. CDR3s include the opening cysteine and the closing phenylalanine or tryptophan. The D gene is left open where the match is weak. Some rows have no size entry. The others give once, few or many, or a class for an expanded clone.

CDR3 protein,CDR3 DNA,V gene,clone size,J gene,D gene
CSVEPGTGVYQYNEQFF,TGCAGCGTTGAACCTGGGACAGGGGTTTACCAGTACAATGAGCAGTTCTTC,TRBV29-1,NA,TRBJ2-1,TRBD1
CASSSGDRLRLNTEAFF,TGTGCCAGCAGCTCGGGGGACAGGCTCAGGCTGAACACTGAAGCTTTCTTT,TRBV7-9,NA,TRBJ1-1,TRBD1
CASSPTGGSYEQYF,TGTGCCAGCAGCCCGACAGGGGGGAGCTACGAGCAGTACTTC,TRBV7-8,NA,TRBJ2-7,TRBD1
CASSPDRDRAEAFF,TGTGCCAGCAGCCCGGACAGGGACAGGGCTGAAGCTTTCTTT,TRBV5-4,once,TRBJ1-1,TRBD1
CASSLQVMNTEAFF,TGTGCCAGCAGCTTACAGGTCATGAACACTGAAGCTTTCTTT,TRBV11-2,NA,TRBJ1-1,NA
CASSRVGTGVGGNTEAFF,TGTGCCAGCAGTCGGGTCGGGACAGGGGTCGGAGGGAACACTGAAGCTTTCTTT,TRBV7-6,once,TRBJ1-1,TRBD1
CASSLDSDYGYTF,TGTGCCAGCAGCTTAGATTCTGACTATGGCTACACCTTC,TRBV7-9,few,TRBJ1-2,NA
CASSSIFTAGYTEAFF,TGTGCCAGCAGTTCGATTTTTACCGCCGGGTACACTGAAGCTTTCTTT,TRBV11-1,NA,TRBJ1-1,NA
CASSLERGSLSHEQYF,TGCGCCAGCAGCTTGGAACGTGGGAGTCTCTCCCACGAGCAGTACTTC,TRBV5-1,few,TRBJ2-7,NA
CASSYDRGPHEQYF,TGTGCCAGCAGTTACGACAGGGGGCCGCACGAGCAGTACTTC,TRBV6-6,NA,TRBJ2-7,TRBD1
CASSATDRVADAEAFF,TGTGCCAGCAGTGCTACGGACAGGGTGGCGGACGCTGAAGCTTTCTTT,TRBV6-1,NA,TRBJ1-1,TRBD1
CSLVMNTEAFF,TGCAGCTTAGTCATGAACACTGAAGCTTTCTTT,TRBV29-1,once,TRBJ1-1,NA
CATSDYQGGGYGYTF,TGTGCCACCAGTGATTACCAGGGAGGAGGGTATGGCTACACCTTC,TRBV24-1,NA,TRBJ1-2,NA
CASSSGQGGNYGYTF,TGCGCCAGCAGCTCTGGACAGGGCGGTAACTATGGCTACACCTTC,TRBV5-1,NA,TRBJ1-2,TRBD1
CASSMTSGAYNEQFF,TGTGCCAGCAGCATGACTAGCGGGGCATACAATGAGCAGTTCTTC,TRBV5-6,NA,TRBJ2-1,TRBD2
CASSWTGLGYTF,TGCGCCAGCAGCTGGACAGGGCTTGGCTACACCTTC,TRBV5-1,once,TRBJ1-2,TRBD1
CASSATGVANEKLFF,TGTGCCAGTAGCGCGACCGGGGTGGCTAATGAAAAACTGTTTTTT,TRBV19,NA,TRBJ1-4,NA
CASSDGGGGEQYF,TGTGCCAGCAGTGACGGGGGAGGGGGCGAGCAGTACTTC,TRBV6-4,NA,TRBJ2-7,NA
CASRTGPGAGVEETQYF,TGTGCCAGCCGCACCGGGCCGGGGGCGGGAGTCGAGGAGACCCAGTACTTC,TRBV18,NA,TRBJ2-5,NA
CASSQAGTSVLGTGELFF,TGCGCCAGCAGCCAAGCCGGGACTAGCGTTTTGGGCACCGGGGAGCTGTTTTTT,TRBV4-1,NA,TRBJ2-2,TRBD2
CASSVPGQGVYGYTF,TGTGCCAGTAGTGTACCGGGACAGGGGGTTTATGGCTACACCTTC,TRBV19,NA,TRBJ1-2,TRBD1
CASSARQGGRDGYTF,TGTGCCAGCAGCGCCAGACAGGGCGGCCGGGATGGCTACACCTTC,TRBV9,NA,TRBJ1-2,TRBD1
CASRHRGGAGSDTQYF,TGTGCCAGCAGACACCGCGGGGGGGCCGGGTCAGATACGCAGTATTTT,TRBV28,NA,TRBJ2-3,TRBD2
CASSSLQGDTQYF,TGTGCCAGCAGCTCGCTACAGGGGGATACGCAGTATTTT,TRBV5-4,NA,TRBJ2-3,TRBD1
CASSQGPTGGGYGYTF,TGCGCCAGCAGCCAAGGTCCGACAGGGGGCGGCTATGGCTACACCTTC,TRBV4-1,NA,TRBJ1-2,TRBD1
CASSGARGVSSPLHF,TGTGCCAGCAGCGGGGCGCGGGGCGTAAGTTCACCCCTCCACTTT,TRBV5-6,NA,TRBJ1-6,NA
CATSDKQGGGYTF,TGTGCCACCAGTGATAAACAGGGCGGTGGCTACACCTTC,TRBV24-1,once,TRBJ1-2,NA
CASSLVGAGAFTDTQYF,TGTGCCAGCAGTCTCGTTGGAGCGGGGGCTTTCACAGATACGCAGTATTTT,TRBV6-6,NA,TRBJ2-3,TRBD2
CASSIDRQRPQHF,TGTGCCAGTAGTATAGATCGGCAGCGGCCCCAGCATTTT,TRBV19,NA,TRBJ1-5,NA
CASSLLAANNEQFF,TGTGCCAGCAGTTTACTAGCGGCCAACAATGAGCAGTTCTTC,TRBV28,NA,TRBJ2-1,TRBD2
CASSPGQTNEKLFF,TGTGCCAGCTCACCCGGACAGACTAATGAAAAACTGTTTTTT,TRBV18,few,TRBJ1-4,NA
CASSQDRGTGPRATQYF,TGTGCCAGCAGCCAAGACCGTGGGACAGGGCCTCGGGCTACGCAGTATTTT,TRBV3-1/TRBV3-2,NA,TRBJ2-3,TRBD1
CASSSPGTVYNSPLHF,TGTGCCAGCAGTTCCCCCGGGACAGTCTATAATTCACCCCTCCACTTT,TRBV28,NA,TRBJ1-6,TRBD1
CSASKQALNEKLFF,TGCAGTGCTAGTAAGCAGGCCCTTAATGAAAAACTGTTTTTT,TRBV20-1,NA,TRBJ1-4,NA
CASSLADRLSSYGYTF,TGTGCCAGCAGCTTGGCCGACAGGCTCTCCTCCTATGGCTACACCTTC,TRBV5-5,few,TRBJ1-2,NA
CASSFTGPLYNEQFF,TGTGCCAGCAGCTTCACAGGGCCCCTCTACAATGAGCAGTTCTTC,TRBV11-2,NA,TRBJ2-1,NA
CAISESGGNEQFF,TGTGCCATCAGTGAGTCGGGGGGAAATGAGCAGTTCTTC,TRBV10-3,NA,TRBJ2-1,NA
CASKPGQVRETQYF,TGTGCCAGCAAACCGGGACAGGTCAGAGAGACCCAGTACTTC,TRBV27,NA,TRBJ2-5,TRBD1